This TCR beta chain was identified during a study of cytomegalovirus exposure and HLA in healthy donors. In the PCR, 60 Vbeta and 13 Jbeta primers were used. Data came from immunoSEQ multiplex PCR; TCRdb stores just in-frame clones and leaves some out. The table has about 160,000 clones, roughly 84% seen once. General study points: The authors listed some 160 TCR beta chains as cytomegalovirus-associated.

This clone was seen a single time. The target antigen is unknown. The receptor comes from a boy aged 2 to 10 in good health and CMV-seronegative. Input material: PBMCs.

The CDR3: CASSLGRGAQETQYF. CDR3 sequence (DNA): TGTGCCAGCAGCTTAGGGCGGGGGGCACAAGAGACCCAGTACTTC. J is TRBJ2-5 and V is TRBV7-2; TRBD2 aligns across 8 bases. The CDR3 consists of 15 residues. V dropped 1 base and J dropped 2; count of bases not matched to a gene: 3. Germline V gene sequence: CDR1 SGHTA, CDR2 FQGNSA.